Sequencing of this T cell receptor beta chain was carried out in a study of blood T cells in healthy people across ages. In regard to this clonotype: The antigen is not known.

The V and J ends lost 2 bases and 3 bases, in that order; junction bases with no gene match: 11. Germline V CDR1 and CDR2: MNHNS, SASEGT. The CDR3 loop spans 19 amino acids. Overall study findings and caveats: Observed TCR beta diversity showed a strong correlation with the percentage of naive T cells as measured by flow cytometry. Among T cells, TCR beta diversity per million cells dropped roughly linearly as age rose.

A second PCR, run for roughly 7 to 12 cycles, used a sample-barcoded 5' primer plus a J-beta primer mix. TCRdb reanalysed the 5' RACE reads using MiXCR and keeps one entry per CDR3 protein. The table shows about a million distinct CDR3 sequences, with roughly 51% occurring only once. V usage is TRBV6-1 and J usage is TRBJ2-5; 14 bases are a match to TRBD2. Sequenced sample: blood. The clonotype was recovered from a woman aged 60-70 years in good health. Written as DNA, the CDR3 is TGTGCCAGCAGTGAATACCTTAAAGGACTAGCGGGGGGAGAAGAGACCCAGTACTTC. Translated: CASSEYLKGLAGGEETQYF.